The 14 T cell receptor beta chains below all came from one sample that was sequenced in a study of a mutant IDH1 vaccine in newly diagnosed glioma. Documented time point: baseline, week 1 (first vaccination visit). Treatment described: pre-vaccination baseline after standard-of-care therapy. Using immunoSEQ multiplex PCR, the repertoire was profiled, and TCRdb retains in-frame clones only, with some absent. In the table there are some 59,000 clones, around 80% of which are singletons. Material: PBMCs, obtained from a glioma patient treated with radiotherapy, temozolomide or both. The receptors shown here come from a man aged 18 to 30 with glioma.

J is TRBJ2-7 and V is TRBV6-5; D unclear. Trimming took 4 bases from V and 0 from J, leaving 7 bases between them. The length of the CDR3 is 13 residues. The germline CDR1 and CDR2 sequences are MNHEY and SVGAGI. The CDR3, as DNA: TGTGCCAGCAGTTCGTCTGACTCCTACGAGCAGTACTTC. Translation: CASSSSDSYEQYF.

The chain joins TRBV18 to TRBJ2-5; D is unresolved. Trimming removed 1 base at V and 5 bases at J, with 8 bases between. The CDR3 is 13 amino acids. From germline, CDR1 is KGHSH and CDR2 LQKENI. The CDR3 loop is CASSPRVTETQYF. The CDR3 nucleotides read TGTGCCAGCTCACCACGGGTAACGGAGACCCAGTACTTC.

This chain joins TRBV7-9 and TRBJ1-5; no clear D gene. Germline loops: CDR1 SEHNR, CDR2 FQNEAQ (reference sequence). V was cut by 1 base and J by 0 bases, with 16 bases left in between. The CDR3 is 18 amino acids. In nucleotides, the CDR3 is TGTGCCAGCAGCTTAGAGGCCCATGGCGGGTATAGCAATCAGCCCCAGCATTTT. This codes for CASSLEAHGGYSNQPQHF.

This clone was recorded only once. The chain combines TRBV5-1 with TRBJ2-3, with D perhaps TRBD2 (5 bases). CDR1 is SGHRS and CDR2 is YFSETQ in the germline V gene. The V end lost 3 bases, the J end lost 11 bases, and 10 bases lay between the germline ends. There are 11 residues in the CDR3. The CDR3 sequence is CASSSGLLQYF. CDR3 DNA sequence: TGCGCCAGCAGCTCAGGACTGCTGCAGTATTTT.

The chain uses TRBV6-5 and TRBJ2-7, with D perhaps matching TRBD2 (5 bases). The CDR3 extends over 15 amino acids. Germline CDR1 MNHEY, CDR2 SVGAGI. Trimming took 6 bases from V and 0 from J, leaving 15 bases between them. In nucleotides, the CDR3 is TGTGCCAGCAGCGCCGATCGGGGTTTCTCCTACGAGCAGTACTTC. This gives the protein CASSADRGFSYEQYF.

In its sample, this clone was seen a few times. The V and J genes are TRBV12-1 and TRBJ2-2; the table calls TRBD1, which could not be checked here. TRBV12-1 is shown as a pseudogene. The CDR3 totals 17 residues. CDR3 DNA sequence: TGTGCCAGCAGCCCACTGGACAGGCGATCGAACACCGGGGAGCTGTTTTTT. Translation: CASSPLDRRSNTGELFF.

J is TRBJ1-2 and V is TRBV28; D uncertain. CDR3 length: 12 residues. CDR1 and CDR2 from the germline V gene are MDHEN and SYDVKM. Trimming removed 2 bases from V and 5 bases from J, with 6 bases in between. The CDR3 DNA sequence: TGTGCCAGCAGTTTACGTGGATATGGCTACACCTTC. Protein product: CASSLRGYGYTF.

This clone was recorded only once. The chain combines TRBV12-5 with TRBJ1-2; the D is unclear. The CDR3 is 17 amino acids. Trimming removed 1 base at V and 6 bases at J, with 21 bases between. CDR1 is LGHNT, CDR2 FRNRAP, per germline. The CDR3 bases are TGTGCTAGTGGTTTGGGCATGTCTAGGACGGCCGCAGATGGCTACACCTTC. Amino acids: CASGLGMSRTAADGYTF.

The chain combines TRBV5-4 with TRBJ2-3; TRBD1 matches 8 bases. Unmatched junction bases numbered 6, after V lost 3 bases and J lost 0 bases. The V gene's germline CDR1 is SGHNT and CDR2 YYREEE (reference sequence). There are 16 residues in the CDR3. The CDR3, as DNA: TGTGCCAGCAGCTACGACAGGGGTGGGAGCACAGATACGCAGTATTTT. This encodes CASSYDRGGSTDTQYF.

The CDR3 is CASSRGYEQFF. The CDR3 nucleotides are TGTGCCAGCAGCCGGGGGTATGAGCAGTTCTTC. The chain uses TRBV7-2 and TRBJ2-1; TRBD2 might be the D (6 bases). The germline CDR1 and CDR2 sequences are SGHTA and FQGNSA. Trimming pared 5 bases from V and 8 bases from J, leaving 7 bases between. The CDR3 runs to 11 residues.

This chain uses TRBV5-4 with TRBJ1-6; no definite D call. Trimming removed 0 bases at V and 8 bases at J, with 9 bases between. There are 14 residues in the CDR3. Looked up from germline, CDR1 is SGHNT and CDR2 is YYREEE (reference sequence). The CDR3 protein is CASSLARWDSPLHF. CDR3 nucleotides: TGTGCCAGCAGCTTGGCCCGGTGGGATTCACCCCTCCACTTT.

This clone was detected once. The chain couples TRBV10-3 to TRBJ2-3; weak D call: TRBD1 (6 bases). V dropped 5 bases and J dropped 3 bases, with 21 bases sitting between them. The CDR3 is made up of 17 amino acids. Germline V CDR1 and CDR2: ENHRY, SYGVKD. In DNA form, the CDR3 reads TGTGCCATCAGTCAACCGGAGTGGGGGCTGGGGACAGATACGCAGTATTTT. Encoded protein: CAISQPEWGLGTDTQYF.

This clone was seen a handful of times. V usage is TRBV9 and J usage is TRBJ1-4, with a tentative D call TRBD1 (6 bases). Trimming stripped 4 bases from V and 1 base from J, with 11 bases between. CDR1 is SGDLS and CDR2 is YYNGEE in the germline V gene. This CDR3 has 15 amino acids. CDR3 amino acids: CASSPLGGTNEKLFF. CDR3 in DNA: TGTGCCAGCAGCCCCCTAGGGGGAACTAATGAAAAACTGTTTTTT.

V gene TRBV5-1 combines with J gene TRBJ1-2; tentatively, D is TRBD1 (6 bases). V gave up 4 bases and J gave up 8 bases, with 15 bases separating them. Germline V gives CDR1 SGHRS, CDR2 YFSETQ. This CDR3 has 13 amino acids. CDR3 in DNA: TGCGCCAGCAGCGACAGGCTTAAGGCGGGCTACACCTTC. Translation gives CASSDRLKAGYTF.